This T cell receptor beta chain stems from a study of T-cell reconstitution after alpha-beta-depleted transplantation in children. This clonotype was recorded a few times. As yet, its antigen is unknown. Overall study findings and caveats: Day-60 TCRbeta diversity that was high in some patients was derived from surviving recipient T cells and thymic progenitors. Fresh T-cell production supplied most of the T-cell counts and diversity seen one year after transplant. Alpha-beta T cells about two months after transplant reportedly derived from several hundred expanded graft clones.

The CDR3 runs 14 residues. Germline values: CDR1 SNHLY, CDR2 FYNNEI. Trimming stripped 3 bases from V and 11 bases from J, with 14 bases between. Unique molecular identifiers were built into the TCRbeta library. TCRdb re-derived calls from the PCR reads in MiXCR, one entry per CDR3 protein. The sample includes 200,000 to 250,000 distinct CDR3 sequences, around 7.7% of them seen just once. This TCR derives from a male patient aged 2-10 years who had a stem cell transplant for acute myeloid leukemia, so the T cells may come from the graft donor. This material consisted of PBMCs, mostly from graft donor cells, taken 360 days after TCRalphabeta/CD19-depleted stem cell transplant. V and J are TRBV2 and TRBJ1-6, with a possible D match to TRBD1 (5 bases). CDR3 in amino acids: CASSEREQGPPLHF. The CDR3, as DNA: TGTGCCAGCAGTGAGAGGGAGCAGGGTCCACCCCTCCACTTT.